The rows below give T cell receptor beta chains drawn from one sample of a study of blood T cell repertoires in COVID-19. Here immunoSEQ multiplex PCR was the method, and the copy in TCRdb shows in-frame clones only, minus some. Of tens of thousands of clones in the sample, roughly 80% were seen once. Source material: peripheral blood. These receptors all stem from a human donor in a cohort sampled during active COVID-19. Both conserved end residues are trimmed from each CDR3. Not all rows give a size; the values are once, few, many and, for expanded clones, a class.

v_gene | abundance | CDR3aa
TRBV29-1 | . | SAGDRGSETQY
TRBV5-8 | . | ASSSLLTSESSYEQY
TRBV4-1 | . | ASSRTITVNTEAF
TRBV7-9 | . | ASSFDRVSYEQY
TRBV6-1 | . | ASSEGQGNYEQY
TRBV7-2 | . | ASSLAPSADTQY
TRBV11-2 | . | ASSTRQSLSGNTIY
TRBV19 | . | ASSKKIIIGRLSGNTIY
TRBV7-8 | . | ASSLVTGPYNYGYT
TRBV4-3 | . | ASSQRVHPDYGYT
TRBV5-8 | few | ASSLRQGLSYEQY
TRBV4-2 | . | ASSLSGPTDTQY
TRBV6-1 | . | ASREDRITYEQY
TRBV30 | . | AWSATGWETQY
TRBV5-5 | . | ASSFLPGDNEKLF
TRBV29-1 | . | SVRQNNYNEQF
TRBV5-6 | . | ASSLDVTSSDEQY
TRBV5-1 | few | ASSIGQGSYNSPLH
TRBV27 | . | ASSLQSSGFEKLF
TRBV2 | once | ASNTGLSGYT
TRBV29-1 | . | SVEDLRGLTSYNEQF